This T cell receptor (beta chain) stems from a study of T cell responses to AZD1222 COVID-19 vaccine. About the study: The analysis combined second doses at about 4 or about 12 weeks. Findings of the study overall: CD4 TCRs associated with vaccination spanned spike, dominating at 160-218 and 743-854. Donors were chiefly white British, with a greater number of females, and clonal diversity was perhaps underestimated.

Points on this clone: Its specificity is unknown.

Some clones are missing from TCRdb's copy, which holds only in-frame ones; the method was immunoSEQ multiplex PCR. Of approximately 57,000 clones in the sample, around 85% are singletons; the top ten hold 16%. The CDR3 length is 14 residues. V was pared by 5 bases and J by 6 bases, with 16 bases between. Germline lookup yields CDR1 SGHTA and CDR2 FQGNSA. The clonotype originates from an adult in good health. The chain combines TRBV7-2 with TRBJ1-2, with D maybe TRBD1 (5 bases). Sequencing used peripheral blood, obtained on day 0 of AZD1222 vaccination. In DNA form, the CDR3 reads TGTGCCAGCAGCCCTCCCGGCAGGGATAATGGCTACACCTTC. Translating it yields CASSPPGRDNGYTF.